Listed below are T cell receptor beta chains from one sample, sequenced in a study of blood T cells in healthy people across ages. TCRdb recomputed calls from the 5' RACE reads with MiXCR, one row per CDR3 protein. The sample holds around 1,500,000 distinct CDR3 sequences, around 42% seen once. The sequencing sample was made of blood. The receptors derive from a woman in her late teens or twenties in good health. CDR3s include the opening cysteine and the closing phenylalanine or tryptophan. D genes are given only for firm matches. Not every row has a clone size; where given, it reads once, few, many or a size class.

clone size: NA; D gene: TRBD1; J gene: TRBJ2-1; V gene: TRBV12-3/TRBV12-4; CDR3 protein: CASMGQSSYNEQFF; CDR3 DNA: TGTGCCAGTATGGGACAGAGCTCCTACAATGAGCAGTTCTTC
clone size: NA; D gene: TRBD1; J gene: TRBJ2-7; V gene: TRBV27; CDR3 protein: CASSLPGGYEQYF; CDR3 DNA: TGTGCCAGCAGTTTGCCAGGGGGTTACGAGCAGTACTTC
clone size: few; D gene: NA; J gene: TRBJ2-3; V gene: TRBV27; CDR3 protein: CASSFMAGDTQYF; CDR3 DNA: TGTGCCAGCAGTTTTATGGCCGGAGATACGCAGTATTTT
clone size: few; D gene: TRBD1; J gene: TRBJ1-2; V gene: TRBV12-3/TRBV12-4; CDR3 protein: CASSPTGTAYGYTF; CDR3 DNA: TGTGCCAGCAGTCCCACCGGGACAGCCTATGGCTACACCTTC
clone size: few; D gene: TRBD1; J gene: TRBJ2-7; V gene: TRBV6-1; CDR3 protein: CASSPRTGGLSSTEQYF; CDR3 DNA: TGTGCCAGCAGTCCCCGGACAGGGGGCCTCTCTTCTACCGAGCAGTACTTC
clone size: NA; D gene: TRBD2; J gene: TRBJ2-7; V gene: TRBV7-2; CDR3 protein: CASSQIAGDSSYEQYF; CDR3 DNA: TGTGCCAGCAGCCAAATAGCGGGGGACAGCTCCTACGAGCAGTACTTC
clone size: many; D gene: NA; J gene: TRBJ2-1; V gene: TRBV12-3/TRBV12-4; CDR3 protein: CASSPPRGGSYNEQFF; CDR3 DNA: TGTGCCAGCAGTCCCCCTAGGGGGGGTTCTTACAATGAGCAGTTCTTC
clone size: NA; D gene: TRBD1; J gene: TRBJ1-4; V gene: TRBV7-9; CDR3 protein: CASRGGGQGIEKLFF; CDR3 DNA: TGTGCCAGCAGGGGGGGCGGACAGGGAATTGAAAAACTGTTTTTT
clone size: NA; D gene: NA; J gene: TRBJ2-2; V gene: TRBV29-1; CDR3 protein: CSAWGVSNTGELFF; CDR3 DNA: TGCAGCGCTTGGGGAGTCTCTAACACCGGGGAGCTGTTTTTT
clone size: few; D gene: TRBD2; J gene: TRBJ2-1; V gene: TRBV5-1; CDR3 protein: CASSLSGGPGNEQFF; CDR3 DNA: TGCGCCAGCAGCTTGTCGGGGGGGCCGGGCAATGAGCAGTTCTTC
clone size: NA; D gene: NA; J gene: TRBJ1-6; V gene: TRBV12-3/TRBV12-4; CDR3 protein: CASSLAGVGLSLHF; CDR3 DNA: TGTGCCAGCAGTTTGGCTGGGGTCGGGTTATCCCTCCACTTT